Following are 18 T cell receptor beta chains from one sample sequenced in a study of cytomegalovirus exposure and HLA in healthy donors. The PCR contained 60 Vbeta and 13 Jbeta primers. The protocol was immunoSEQ multiplex PCR, while the TCRdb copy is restricted to in-frame clones and leaves out a portion. This sample has approximately 100,000 clones; 65% to 80% occur once, and the top ten carry 7% to 10%. Material: PBMCs. Receptors were obtained from a human donor in good health.

The chain has TRBV7-6 and TRBJ1-5; D may be TRBD1 (6 bases). This CDR3 contains 15 residues. V lost 2 bases, J lost 1 base, and 9 bases lay in between. Per germline, CDR1 SGHVS and CDR2 FNYEAQ. CDR3 residues: CASSLNQGSNQPQHF. The DNA for the CDR3 is TGTGCCAGCAGCTTAAACCAGGGGAGCAATCAGCCCCAGCATTTT.

The chain employs TRBV5-5 and TRBJ1-2; 8 bases map to TRBD1. CDR1 is SGHKS and CDR2 is YYEKEE in the germline V gene (reference sequence). The CDR3 has 18 residues. J was trimmed by 8 bases and V by 0 bases; bases with no gene match: 18. CDR3 loop: CASSLVLGQGASAEGYTF. CDR3 sequence (DNA): TGTGCCAGCAGCTTGGTTTTAGGGCAGGGGGCCTCTGCGGAGGGCTACACCTTC.

The gene calls are TRBV5-1 and TRBJ2-7; D is ambiguous. This CDR3 spans 13 amino acids. V was shortened by 3 bases and J by 0 bases, with 7 bases between the two germline ends. Germline-derived CDR1 and CDR2 are SGHRS and YFSETQ. CDR3 in amino acids: CASSSLNSYEQYF. In DNA form, the CDR3 reads TGCGCCAGCAGCTCCCTAAACTCCTACGAGCAGTACTTC.

This chain uses TRBV5-1 with TRBJ2-1; perhaps TRBD1 as D (6 bases). Trimming shortened V by 2 bases and J by 5 bases, and 14 bases separated the two germline ends. Germline CDR1 is SGHRS and CDR2 is YFSETQ. This CDR3 has 15 amino acids. The CDR3 loop reads CASSFAGVGNNEQFF. The CDR3 bases are TGCGCCAGCAGCTTCGCAGGGGTCGGCAACAATGAGCAGTTCTTC.

The chain links TRBV7-8 to TRBJ1-6; perhaps TRBD1 as D (5 bases). Germline CDR1 SGHVS, CDR2 FQNEAQ. V lost 4 bases, J lost 6 bases, and 13 bases lay in between. The length of the CDR3 is 15 residues. This CDR3 reads CASSSSGGRNSPLHF. The CDR3 DNA reads TGTGCCAGCAGCTCGAGCGGGGGTCGTAATTCACCCCTCCACTTT. Variable domain in full (rest from reference TRBV7-8 and TRBJ1-6): GAGVSQSPRYKVAKRGQDVALRCDPISGHVSLFWYQQALGQGPEFLTYFQNEAQLDKSGLPSDRFFAERPEGSVSTLKIQRTQQEDSAVYLCASSSSGGRNSPLHFGNGTRLTVT.

This clone was seen more than once but under ten times. The chain couples TRBV7-8 to TRBJ2-7; 8 nucleotides agree with TRBD2. V lost 2 bases and J lost 3; bases outside the gene matches: 6. CDR1 is SGHVS, CDR2 FQNEAQ, per germline. The CDR3 covers 15 residues. Here the CDR3 reads CASSLSSGRGYEQYF. The DNA for the CDR3 is TGTGCCAGCAGCTTATCCAGCGGGAGAGGCTACGAGCAGTACTTC.

This chain joins TRBV18 and TRBJ1-5, with a weak D call TRBD1 (6 bases). CDR1 is KGHSH, CDR2 LQKENI, per germline. V lost 5 bases and J 6 bases, leaving 14 bases between the germline ends. The CDR3 is 14 residues long. CDR3 loop: CASSEQGVGQPQHF. In nucleotides, the CDR3 is TGTGCCAGCTCAGAACAGGGAGTAGGTCAGCCCCAGCATTTT.

This clone occurred once. The chain is built from TRBV15 and TRBJ2-1; a weak D match, TRBD1 (6 bases). Trimming left V 0 bases short and J 0 bases short, with 12 bases between. CDR3 length equals 17 residues. The V gene's germline CDR1 is LNHNV and CDR2 YYDKDF (reference sequence). In nucleotides, the CDR3 is TGTGCCACCAGCAGAGATGGGGTAGGGGGCTCCTACAATGAGCAGTTCTTC. Its protein is CATSRDGVGGSYNEQFF.

The chain is built from TRBV6-1 and TRBJ1-1; D is ambiguous. The CDR3 totals 13 residues. V was pared by 2 bases and J by 11 bases, with 15 bases between. Germline CDR1 and CDR2: MNHNS and SASEGT. CDR3 region: CASSESSRRGAFF. The CDR3 region has the DNA TGTGCCAGCAGTGAAAGTTCTAGGCGCGGTGCTTTCTTT.

This clone has only one observation. The chain links TRBV7-2 to TRBJ2-3; 7 bases match TRBD2. The CDR3 is 15 residues long. The junction had 6 bases not matched to a gene; V was cut back by 3 bases and J by 3 bases. Germline V gene lookup returns CDR1 SGHTA and CDR2 FQGNSA. The CDR3 reads CASSFPLAYTDTQYF. The CDR3 DNA is TGTGCCAGCAGCTTCCCACTAGCGTATACAGATACGCAGTATTTT.

The chain couples TRBV25-1 to TRBJ2-7, with 7 bases matching TRBD1. Germline V CDR1 and CDR2: MGHDK, SYGVNS. Germline trimming cut 0 bases from V and 3 bases from J; bases unmatched to any gene: 5. The CDR3 is made up of 15 amino acids. CDR3 protein: CASSEYMGQNYEQYF. In DNA, the CDR3 is TGTGCCAGCAGTGAATACATGGGACAGAACTACGAGCAGTACTTC.

V gene TRBV30 combines with J gene TRBJ2-3; TRBD2 aligns across 12 bases. The CDR3 is made up of 15 amino acids. The germline gives CDR1 GTSNPN, CDR2 SVGIG (reference sequence). With V trimmed by 0 bases and J by 3 bases, 1 base remained unmatched. In DNA, the CDR3 is TGTGCCTGGAGTGTGACTAGCGGGAGAACAGATACGCAGTATTTT. Translating gives CAWSVTSGRTDTQYF. The full variable domain, rest sourced from reference TRBV30 and TRBJ2-3, is SQTIHQWPATLVQPVGSPLSLECTVEGTSNPNLYWYRQAAGRGLQLLFYSVGIGQISSEVPQNLSASRPQDRQFILSSKKLLLSDSGFYLCAWSVTSGRTDTQYFGPGTRLTVL.

The rearrangement links TRBV15 to TRBJ2-5; possible D gene TRBD2, 6 bases. The DNA end lines up better with TRBJ2-7; the J call may be wrong. The germline gives CDR1 LNHNV, CDR2 YYDKDF (reference sequence). There are 15 residues in the CDR3. Written as DNA, the CDR3 is TGTGCCACCAGCAGAGATAGTGCGGGGTCCCACGAGCAGTACTTC. This translates into CATSRDSAGSHEQYF.

This chain connects TRBV7-8 to TRBJ2-7, with 8 positions matching TRBD1. The CDR3 spans 14 residues. Germline V lookup: CDR1 SGHVS, CDR2 FQNEAQ. J lost 7 bases, V lost 1 base, and 6 bases had no gene match. The CDR3 is CASSLVQGAGEQYF. CDR3 in DNA: TGTGCCAGCAGCTTAGTCCAGGGGGCTGGGGAGCAGTACTTC.

J is TRBJ2-3 and V is TRBV7-6; 7 bases agree with TRBD2. Germline assignment: CDR1 SGHVS and CDR2 FNYEAQ. The CDR3 has 14 residues. V dropped 5 bases and J dropped 1; count of bases not matched to a gene: 3. As DNA, the CDR3 is TGTGCCAGCAGCCTTACTAGCGGCACAGATACGCAGTATTTT. It encodes CASSLTSGTDTQYF.

This clone was observed many times. J is TRBJ1-4 and V is TRBV1. TRBV1 has pseudogene status. The length of the CDR3 is 14 residues. The CDR3 protein is CTSSQESSNEKLFF. The CDR3 DNA sequence: TGCACCAGCAGCCAAGAGTCGTCTAATGAAAAACTGTTTTTT.

V gene TRBV5-1 combines with J gene TRBJ1-2; D is possibly TRBD1 (5 bases). This CDR3 region has 15 residues. Looked up from germline, CDR1 is SGHRS and CDR2 is YFSETQ. V lost 0 bases and J lost 1, with 10 bases in between. The CDR3: CASSLERGLNYGYTF. The CDR3 DNA sequence: TGCGCCAGCAGCTTGGAGCGGGGCCTTAACTATGGCTACACCTTC. The whole variable domain, remainder taken from reference TRBV5-1 and TRBJ1-2, is KAGVTQTPRYLIKTRGQQVTLSCSPISGHRSVSWYQQTPGQGLQFLFEYFSETQRNKGNFPGRFSGRQFSNSRSEMNVSTLELGDSALYLCASSLERGLNYGYTFGSGTRLTVV.

The rearrangement links TRBV10-3 to TRBJ1-1, with TRBD1 as a possible D gene (6 bases). Germline V gene lookup returns CDR1 ENHRY and CDR2 SYGVKD. V lost 0 bases and J lost 7, with 18 bases in between. This CDR3 is 16 amino acids long. The CDR3 DNA is TGTGCCATCAGTGAGTCCTCACAGGGCCTATCCAGTGAAGCTTTCTTT. Protein sequence: CAISESSQGLSSEAFF.